The 23 T cell receptor beta chains below come from one sample, sequenced in a study of T cell responses to AZD1222 COVID-19 vaccine. Sequenced by immunoSEQ multiplex PCR; TCRdb stores in-frame clones only, minus some. The sample includes approximately 150,000 clones, approximately 89% of them seen just once. Specimen: peripheral blood, collected on day 0 of AZD1222 vaccination. Source of these receptors: an adult in good health.

This CDR3 is CASSYTGLGQPQHF. The CDR3 nucleotides read TGTGCCAGCAGTTATACGGGGCTGGGTCAGCCCCAGCATTTT. The V gene is TRBV6-5, the J gene TRBJ1-5, with D possibly being TRBD1 (5 bases). In germline, CDR1 is MNHEY, CDR2 SVGAGI. The CDR3 covers 14 residues. The V gene lost 3 bases and the J gene lost 6 bases, with 12 bases spanning the gap.

This chain links TRBV27 with TRBJ1-5; a weak D match, TRBD1 (6 bases). The CDR3 spans 16 residues. With 5 bases removed from V and 2 bases from J, the gap between germline ends came to 16 bases. Looked up from germline, CDR1 is MNHEY and CDR2 is SMNVEV (reference sequence). In DNA, the CDR3 is TGTGCCAGCAGTCCGTCGACAGGCGGCGGCAATCAGCCCCAGCATTTT. It specifies CASSPSTGGGNQPQHF.

A note on this clone: A junction end diverges from the germline sequence, so it may reflect a read error. This chain connects TRBV6-2 or TRBV6-3 to TRBJ1-4; D is undetermined. From germline, CDR1 is MNHEY and CDR2 SVGEGT. The CDR3 extends over 13 amino acids. The CDR3 coding sequence is TGTGCCAGCAGTTACGGGCCTAACGAAAAACTGTTTTTT. Its translation: CASSYGPNEKLFF.

The chain employs TRBV7-2 and TRBJ2-1; D is unclear. Germline CDR1 reads SGHTA; CDR2 reads FQGNSA. The CDR3 sequence is 13 residues long. The V end was cut by 3 bases, the J end by 0 bases, with 3 bases between. The DNA for the CDR3 is TGTGCCAGCAGCTTGAGCTCCTACAATGAGCAGTTCTTC. It translates to CASSLSSYNEQFF.

This clone was observed a single time. The rearrangement joins TRBV27 to TRBJ2-1, with 11 bases matching TRBD2. V lost 3 bases and J lost 2; bases outside the gene matches: 3. Per the germline V gene, CDR1 is MNHEY and CDR2 is SMNVEV (reference sequence). CDR3 size: 16 residues. In nucleotides, the CDR3 is TGTGCCAGCAGTTTTCTAGCGGGAGGTGCCTACAATGAGCAGTTCTTC. Translation: CASSFLAGGAYNEQFF.

The CDR3 DNA reads as TGCGCCAGCAGCCAGATAATAGCGGGAGGGCCGGGAGATGAGCAGTTCTTC. This translates into CASSQIIAGGPGDEQFF. The genes are TRBV4-1 and TRBJ2-1, with 11 bases identical to TRBD2. V shed 3 bases, J shed 8 bases, and the junction held 12 bases outside the gene matches. Per the germline V gene, CDR1 is MGHRA and CDR2 is YSYEKL. The CDR3 covers 17 residues.

This chain uses TRBV4-3 with TRBJ2-2; D gene unclear. V lost 0 bases and J lost 7, with 6 bases in between. Germline lookup yields CDR1 LGHNA and CDR2 YSLEER. The CDR3 sequence is 13 residues long. The CDR3 spells CASSQDGGGELFF. Written as DNA, the CDR3 is TGCGCCAGCAGCCAAGACGGCGGCGGGGAGCTGTTTTTT.

This clone was seen a single time. The rearrangement links TRBV18 to TRBJ2-7; maybe TRBD1 (5 bases). Germline V gene lookup returns CDR1 KGHSH and CDR2 LQKENI. This CDR3 region has 14 residues. Trimming shortened V by 1 base and J by 0 bases, and 7 bases separated the two germline ends. CDR3 nucleotides: TGTGCCAGCTCACCACGGACACACTCCTACGAGCAGTACTTC. Translated: CASSPRTHSYEQYF. Filled out from reference TRBV18 and TRBJ2-7, the complete variable domain reads NAGVMQNPRHLVRRRGQEARLRCSPMKGHSHVYWYRQLPEEGLKFMVYLQKENIIDESGMPKERFSAEFPKEGPSILRIQQVVRGDSAAYFCASSPRTHSYEQYFGPGTRLTVT.

V and J are TRBV5-1 and TRBJ2-3, with a possible D match to TRBD1 (5 bases). The CDR3 has 15 amino acids. Deletions cut 2 bases from V and 4 bases from J, with 14 bases between. Germline CDR1 is SGHRS and CDR2 is YFSETQ. CDR3 residues: CASSFNLRDPDTQYF. CDR3 coding DNA: TGCGCCAGCAGCTTCAATCTCAGGGATCCAGATACGCAGTATTTT.

The V call is TRBV7-8, the J call TRBJ1-2; a possible D gene is TRBD1 (6 bases). This CDR3 region has 16 residues. Germline V CDR1 and CDR2: SGHVS, FQNEAQ. V lost 1 base and J 0 bases, leaving 12 bases between the germline ends. The CDR3 coding sequence is TGTGCCAGCAGCTTAGGGGGAGGGGGACCTAACTATGGCTACACCTTC. Its protein product is CASSLGGGGPNYGYTF.

This clone was counted a few times. The chain recombines TRBV18 with TRBJ1-2, with 9 bases identical to TRBD1. The CDR3 runs 17 residues. V shed 1 base and J 4 bases; nucleotides not matched to a gene: 10. CDR1 and CDR2 (germline): KGHSH, LQKENI. The DNA of the CDR3 is TGTGCCAGCTCACCACAGGGACAGGGCTACCAGACCTATGGCTACACCTTC. Its translation: CASSPQGQGYQTYGYTF.

This chain uses TRBV9 with TRBJ2-5; no reliable D call. V dropped 0 bases and J dropped 3 bases, with 3 bases sitting between them. There are 12 residues in the CDR3. In germline, CDR1 is SGDLS, CDR2 YYNGEE. CDR3 loop: CASSVEEETQYF. The CDR3 DNA is TGTGCCAGCAGCGTAGAAGAAGAGACCCAGTACTTC.

This clone was observed a single time. The chain has TRBV18 and TRBJ1-1, with TRBD1 as a possible D gene (5 bases). The V gene lost 1 base and the J gene lost 8 bases, with 11 bases spanning the gap. The CDR3 loop spans 13 amino acids. The germline gives CDR1 KGHSH, CDR2 LQKENI. CDR3 protein: CASSPHRDSEAFF. The CDR3 DNA follows: TGTGCCAGCTCACCACACCGAGACAGCGAAGCTTTCTTT.

This chain connects TRBV7-2 to TRBJ1-3; unclear D gene. Trimming took 7 bases from V and 0 from J, leaving 13 bases between them. The length of the CDR3 is 15 residues. Per germline, CDR1 SGHTA and CDR2 FQGNSA. The CDR3: CASILTFSSGNTIYF. The CDR3 bases are TGTGCCAGCATCCTCACCTTTAGCTCTGGAAACACCATATATTTT.

Only a few counts were recorded for this clone. V is TRBV11-2 and J is TRBJ2-7; TRBD1 aligns across 10 bases. CDR1 is SGHAT, CDR2 FQNNGV, per germline. V was pared by 5 bases and J by 6 bases, with 10 bases of the junction left unmatched. This CDR3 has 15 residues. The CDR3: CASSPAGTGAPEQYF. The CDR3 DNA reads as TGTGCCAGCAGCCCGGCCGGGACAGGGGCTCCCGAGCAGTACTTC. The complete variable domain, with remaining parts taken from reference TRBV11-2 and TRBJ2-7, reads EAGVAQSPRYKIIEKRQSVAFWCNPISGHATLYWYQQILGQGPKLLIQFQNNGVVDDSQLPKDRFSAERLKGVDSTLKIQPAKLEDSAVYLCASSPAGTGAPEQYFGPGTRLTVT.

The chain uses TRBV6-2 or TRBV6-3 and TRBJ2-3, with TRBD1 matching 7 bases. Germline lookup yields CDR1 MNHEY and CDR2 SVGEGT. The V and J ends lost 4 bases and 0 bases, in that order; junction bases with no gene match: 7. This CDR3 has 16 amino acids. The CDR3: CASSSGQAASTDTQYF. Written as DNA, the CDR3 is TGTGCCAGCAGTTCCGGACAGGCCGCTAGCACAGATACGCAGTATTTT.

CDR3 loop: CASSFKGLMNYGYTF. The CDR3 nucleotides are TGTGCCAGCAGTTTCAAGGGGCTGATGAACTATGGCTACACCTTC. The rearrangement joins TRBV27 to TRBJ1-2; perhaps TRBD1 as D (5 bases). CDR1 is MNHEY and CDR2 is SMNVEV in the germline V gene (reference sequence). Trimming shortened V by 3 bases and J by 2 bases, and 13 bases separated the two germline ends. The CDR3 length is 15 residues.

The chain links TRBV5-4 to TRBJ2-3, with a tentative D call TRBD2 (5 bases). Between the trimmed V and J ends, which lost 3 bases and 2 bases, there was a span of 16 bases. Germline V lookup: CDR1 SGHNT, CDR2 YYREEE (reference sequence). The CDR3 is made up of 16 amino acids. The chain's CDR3 is CASSYFGRGPTDTQYF. CDR3 in DNA: TGTGCCAGCAGCTACTTCGGCCGAGGGCCCACAGATACGCAGTATTTT.

The chain is built from TRBV2 and TRBJ2-7, with TRBD2 as a possible D gene (6 bases). This CDR3 region has 14 residues. The germline V and J ends were trimmed by 1 base and 3 bases, with 10 bases remaining between them. The V gene's germline CDR1 is SNHLY and CDR2 FYNNEI. CDR3 bases: TGTGCCAGCAGTGAAGAGGGACTGTTCTACGAGCAGTACTTC. Translating it yields CASSEEGLFYEQYF.

This chain uses TRBV30 with TRBJ2-4; D is undetermined. V was trimmed by 2 bases and J by 8 bases, leaving 7 bases between them. Germline V lookup: CDR1 GTSNPN, CDR2 SVGIG (reference sequence). The CDR3 covers 11 residues. The CDR3 spells CAWSPVDIQYF. For the CDR3, the DNA is TGTGCCTGGAGTCCGGTGGACATTCAGTACTTC.

The chain employs TRBV6-2 or TRBV6-3 and TRBJ2-2, with D perhaps assigned TRBD1 or TRBD2 (5 bases each). Germline loops: CDR1 MNHEY, CDR2 SVGEGT. The CDR3 is 19 residues long. V was pared by 4 bases and J by 5 bases, with 26 bases between. CDR3 nucleotides: TGTGCCAGCAGTTTTAACCCGGGGACGACAGCGTATGGGACCGGGGAGCTGTTTTTT. Encoded protein: CASSFNPGTTAYGTGELFF.

The gene calls are TRBV7-9 and TRBJ2-1, with TRBD1 as a possible D gene (6 bases). CDR3 length equals 13 residues. From germline, CDR1 is SEHNR and CDR2 FQNEAQ (reference sequence). V lost 5 bases and J lost 15, with 20 bases in between. The CDR3 DNA reads TGTGCCAGCAGCACCCAACAGGGTCAAAAGGGGTTCTTC. Protein sequence: CASSTQQGQKGFF.

The V call is TRBV7-6, the J call TRBJ1-6, with a possible D match to TRBD1 (6 bases). The CDR3 consists of 15 residues. CDR1 is SGHVS, CDR2 FNYEAQ, per germline. Trimming shortened V by 2 bases and J by 8 bases, and 13 bases separated the two germline ends. Here the CDR3 DNA reads TGTGCCAGCAGCTTATCAGGGGCTCCAGATTCACCCCTCCACTTT. It specifies CASSLSGAPDSPLHF. Full variable domain (remainder filled in from reference TRBV7-6 and TRBJ1-6): GAGVSQSPRYKVTKRGQDVALRCDPISGHVSLYWYRQALGQGPEFLTYFNYEAQQDKSGLPNDRFSAERPEGSISTLTIQRTEQRDSAMYRCASSLSGAPDSPLHFGNGTRLTVT.